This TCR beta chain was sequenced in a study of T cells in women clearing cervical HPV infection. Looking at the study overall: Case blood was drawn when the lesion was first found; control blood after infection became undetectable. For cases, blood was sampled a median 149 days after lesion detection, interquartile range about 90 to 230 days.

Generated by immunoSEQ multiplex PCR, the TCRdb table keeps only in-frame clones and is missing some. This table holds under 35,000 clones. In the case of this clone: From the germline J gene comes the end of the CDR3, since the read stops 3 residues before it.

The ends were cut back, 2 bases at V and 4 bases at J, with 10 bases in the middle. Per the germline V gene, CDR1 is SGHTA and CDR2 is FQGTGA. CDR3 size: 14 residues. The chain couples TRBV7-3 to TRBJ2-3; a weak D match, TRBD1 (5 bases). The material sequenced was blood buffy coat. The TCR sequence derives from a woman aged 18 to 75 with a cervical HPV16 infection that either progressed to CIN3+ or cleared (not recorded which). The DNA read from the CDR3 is TGTGCCAGCAGCTTAGTCTCAGGGCCAGATACG. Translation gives CASSLVSGPDT. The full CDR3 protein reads CASSLVSGPDTQYF.